These 30 T cell receptor beta chains were all obtained from the same sample, sequenced in a study of Ad26.COV2.S vaccination and SARS-CoV-2 variants. Stated treatment: 19 received Ad26.COV2.S at low or high dose, single or two shots; roughly 5 received placebo; per-sample allocation not given. Sampling occurred on day 63 after the first vaccine or placebo injection. This table comes from immunoSEQ multiplex PCR, and its TCRdb copy is limited to in-frame clones, with some not included. The sample shows about 400,000 clones, around 82% of them seen only once. This specimen consisted of peripheral blood, obtained in a trial of Ad26.COV2.S vaccine versus placebo. The receptors stem from a person aged 18-60 years who received the Ad26.COV2.S COVID-19 vaccine or a placebo.

This clone appeared a single time. This sequence joins TRBV5-6 and TRBJ1-2, with D perhaps matching TRBD1 (5 bases). The germline V gene has CDR1 SGHDT and CDR2 YYEEEE. Trimming shortened V by 0 bases and J by 8 bases, and 5 bases separated the two germline ends. The CDR3 contains 11 residues. This CDR3 is CASSLGGGYTF. The CDR3 DNA follows: TGTGCCAGCAGCTTGGGGGGCGGCTACACCTTC.

V and J are TRBV6-1 and TRBJ1-6; tentatively, D is TRBD1 (5 bases). The CDR3 loop spans 16 amino acids. V lost 2 bases and J lost 9, with 17 bases in between. Germline CDR1 reads MNHNS; CDR2 reads SASEGT. CDR3 amino acids: CASSESGAGAVSPLHF. DNA of the CDR3: TGTGCCAGCAGTGAATCGGGTGCCGGGGCCGTTTCACCCCTCCACTTT.

V usage is TRBV5-1 and J usage is TRBJ2-1; TRBD1 might be the D (5 bases). CDR3 length: 13 residues. CDR1 SGHRS and CDR2 YFSETQ come from the germline V gene. Trimming shortened V by 2 bases and J by 4 bases, and 7 bases separated the two germline ends. CDR3 sequence: CASSFQGYNEQFF. The CDR3 region has the DNA TGCGCCAGCAGCTTTCAGGGATACAATGAGCAGTTCTTC.

This clone was seen a few times. The J gene is TRBJ1-3, the V gene TRBV7-2; D remains unclear. This CDR3 is built from 15 residues. Trimming stripped 0 bases from V and 0 bases from J, with 6 bases between. CDR1 and CDR2 from the germline V gene are SGHTA and FQGNSA. The CDR3 region has the DNA TGTGCCAGCAGCTTAGCCCTCATCTCTGGAAACACCATATATTTT. Translated, it gives CASSLALISGNTIYF.

This chain joins TRBV2 and TRBJ2-1; 9 bases are a match to TRBD2. V lost 7 bases to trimming and J lost 1 base; unmatched junction nucleotides: 5. The CDR3 loop spans 15 amino acids. Germline CDR1 is SNHLY and CDR2 is FYNNEI. The CDR3 DNA reads as TGTGCCAGCAACATAGCGGGGGTGTCCTACAATGAGCAGTTCTTC. This translates into CASNIAGVSYNEQFF.

This clone appeared a single time. The genes are TRBV11-3 and TRBJ1-4, with a possible D match to TRBD1 (6 bases). Trimming pared 6 bases from V and 11 bases from J, leaving 19 bases between. The CDR3 runs to 14 residues. From germline, CDR1 is SGHNT and CDR2 YENEEA. As DNA, the CDR3 is TGTGCCAGCAGTCGGACGGCCCCGCAGGGGAAACTGTTTTTT. It specifies CASSRTAPQGKLFF.

As concerns this clone: At the DNA level, this CDR3 is encoded by other sequences in the same sample as well. CDR3: CASSEGAGTEAFF. In DNA, the CDR3 is TGTGCCAGCAGTGAGGGCGCGGGCACTGAAGCTTTCTTT. The chain joins TRBV2 to TRBJ1-1; no clear D. Per the germline V gene, CDR1 is SNHLY and CDR2 is FYNNEI. Deletions cut 3 bases from V and 4 bases from J, with 9 bases between. CDR3 length equals 13 residues.

This clone was seen only a few times. The rearrangement uses TRBV2 and TRBJ1-2; 8 bases align to TRBD1. Trimming cost V 10 bases and J 4 bases; bases outside gene matches: 17. From germline, CDR1 is SNHLY and CDR2 FYNNEI. The CDR3 consists of 16 residues. CDR3 sequence (DNA): TGTGCCACTTCTCAGGGGGCGCTTCGGTCGGGCTATGGCTACACCTTC. Encoded protein: CATSQGALRSGYGYTF.

The chain employs TRBV30 and TRBJ1-5, with a weak D call TRBD1 (6 bases). CDR1 is GTSNPN, CDR2 SVGIG, per germline (reference sequence). The V and J ends lost 0 bases and 10 bases respectively, with 13 bases between them. This CDR3 is built from 13 residues. CDR3 DNA: TGTGCCTGGAGTGTAGGGGGGCGCCTTCCCCAGCATTTT. It specifies CAWSVGGRLPQHF.

Notes on this clone: Other DNA sequences of this sample code for an identical CDR3. The gene calls are TRBV12-3 or TRBV12-4 and TRBJ2-5; D ambiguous. This CDR3 has 11 residues. Trimming took 2 bases from V and 5 from J, leaving 3 bases between them. The CDR3 bases are TGTGCCAGCAGTTTATTGGAGACCCAGTACTTC. Amino acids: CASSLLETQYF.

The V gene is TRBV14, the J gene TRBJ2-3, with 8 bases identical to TRBD2. The CDR3 extends over 18 amino acids. Germline V gene lookup returns CDR1 SGHDN and CDR2 FVKESK. J gave up 6 bases and V 1 base, and 15 bases lay outside the gene matches. This CDR3 reads CASSQVSPAGVSTDTQYF. In DNA form, the CDR3 reads TGTGCCAGCAGCCAAGTTTCGCCAGCGGGGGTCTCGACGGATACGCAGTATTTT.

The chain uses TRBV7-3 and TRBJ2-6, with TRBD2 matching over 10 bases. V lost 5 bases to trimming and J lost 4 bases; unmatched junction nucleotides: 8. CDR1 and CDR2 (germline): SGHTA, FQGTGA. There are 17 residues in the CDR3. The CDR3 region is CASSLLAGVTGANVLTF. The DNA of the CDR3 is TGTGCCAGCAGCCTTCTAGCGGGAGTAACGGGGGCCAACGTCCTGACTTTC.

This clone showed up just a few times. V and J are TRBV6-5 and TRBJ1-5; D is unresolved. In germline, CDR1 is MNHEY, CDR2 SVGAGI. This CDR3 region has 13 residues. Trimming took 1 base from V and 5 from J, leaving 6 bases between them. The CDR3: CASSYYGDQPQHF. The CDR3 DNA reads as TGTGCCAGCAGTTACTATGGGGATCAGCCCCAGCATTTT.

The chain carries TRBV19 and TRBJ2-7, with a weak D call TRBD2 (6 bases). V was shortened by 6 bases and J by 2 bases, with 14 bases between the two germline ends. Germline V gene lookup returns CDR1 LNHDA and CDR2 SQIVND (reference sequence). The CDR3 runs to 14 residues. Written as DNA, the CDR3 is TGTGCCAGTAGCGATGGGACTGGCCCCTACGAGCAGTACTTC. Translation: CASSDGTGPYEQYF.

V and J are TRBV9 and TRBJ2-5; D gene unclear. CDR1 and CDR2 (germline): SGDLS, YYNGEE. V lost 0 bases and J lost 5, with 5 bases in between. This CDR3 is built from 12 residues. This chain's CDR3 is CASSVASETQYF. The CDR3 DNA reads as TGTGCCAGCAGCGTAGCTTCGGAGACCCAGTACTTC. Full variable domain (outside the CDR3, taken from reference TRBV9 and TRBJ2-5): DSGVTQTPKHLITATGQRVTLRCSPRSGDLSVYWYQQSLDQGLQFLIQYYNGEERAKGNILERFSAQQFPDLHSELNLSSLELGDSALYFCASSVASETQYFGPGTRLLVL.

The chain combines TRBV5-1 with TRBJ1-1; D is possibly TRBD1 (5 bases). The germline V gene has CDR1 SGHRS and CDR2 YFSETQ. The CDR3 covers 14 residues. V was pared by 0 bases and J by 7 bases, with 13 bases between. CDR3 loop: CASSLVVGAVEAFF. CDR3 DNA: TGCGCCAGCAGCTTGGTGGTAGGGGCCGTTGAAGCTTTCTTT.

The chain combines TRBV29-1 with TRBJ2-2; D might be TRBD2 (5 bases). Germline CDR1 reads SQVTM; CDR2 reads ANQGSEA. This CDR3 contains 13 residues. The V gene lost 4 bases and the J gene lost 3 bases, with 9 bases spanning the gap. This CDR3 reads CSVVRTYTGELFF. CDR3 coding DNA: TGCAGCGTTGTTAGGACTTACACCGGGGAGCTGTTTTTT.

The rearrangement links TRBV7-9 to TRBJ2-4; 8 nucleotides line up with TRBD2. Trimming cost V 4 bases and J 3 bases; bases outside gene matches: 8. There are 16 residues in the CDR3. Germline CDR1 is SEHNR and CDR2 is FQNEAQ (reference sequence). The CDR3 region is CASSSPGGAGKNIQYF. For the CDR3, the DNA is TGTGCCAGCAGCTCCCCGGGGGGGGCCGGCAAAAACATTCAGTACTTC. The variable domain in full, completed from reference TRBV7-9 and TRBJ2-4, reads DTGVSQNPRHKITKRGQNVTFRCDPISEHNRLYWYRQTLGQGPEFLTYFQNEAQLEKSRLLSDRFSAERPKGSFSTLEIQRTEQGDSAMYLCASSSPGGAGKNIQYFGAGTRLSVL.

The rearrangement uses TRBV14 and TRBJ1-1; tentative D call: TRBD1 (5 bases). Germline CDR1 is SGHDN and CDR2 is FVKESK. With 5 bases removed from V and 4 bases from J, the gap between germline ends came to 17 bases. The CDR3 spans 15 residues. Here the CDR3 DNA reads TGTGCCAGCAGCGAGGGACTCCACCCGGGCACTGAAGCTTTCTTT. This sequence encodes CASSEGLHPGTEAFF.

The rearrangement uses TRBV5-5 and TRBJ2-5, with a weak D call TRBD2 (5 bases). CDR1 is SGHKS, CDR2 YYEKEE, per germline (reference sequence). Between the trimmed V and J ends, which lost 4 bases and 5 bases, there was a span of 6 bases. The CDR3 spans 11 residues. The CDR3 DNA reads as TGTGCCAGCAGCAGAGGGGAGACCCAGTACTTC. It translates to CASSRGETQYF.

This chain joins TRBV25-1 and TRBJ1-1; D may be TRBD1 (5 bases). This CDR3 has 14 amino acids. The V gene's germline CDR1 is MGHDK and CDR2 SYGVNS. Deletions cut 3 bases from V and 1 base from J, with 9 bases between. The CDR3 spells CASSDFTGNTEAFF. CDR3 nucleotides: TGTGCCAGCAGTGACTTCACAGGGAACACTGAAGCTTTCTTT.

This sequence joins TRBV19 and TRBJ2-1; no clear D gene. The germline CDR1 and CDR2 sequences are LNHDA and SQIVND (reference sequence). The CDR3 totals 14 residues. Deletions cut 4 bases from V and 2 bases from J, with 9 bases between. The CDR3 DNA is TGTGCCAGTAGTAAGGGCGGAACCTACAATGAGCAGTTCTTC. Translated: CASSKGGTYNEQFF.

The chain employs TRBV24-1 and TRBJ1-5; tentatively, D is TRBD1 (6 bases). Per the germline V gene, CDR1 is KGHDR and CDR2 is SFDVKD. The CDR3 is made up of 16 amino acids. V lost 4 bases and J 2 bases, leaving 14 bases between the germline ends. The CDR3 loop reads CATSDKQGDGNQPQHF. The CDR3 DNA sequence: TGTGCCACCAGTGACAAACAGGGCGATGGCAATCAGCCCCAGCATTTT.

The rearrangement joins TRBV7-6 to TRBJ2-5, with 8 bases identical to TRBD1. Losses at the gene ends were 3 bases for V and 13 bases for J; bases not matched to a gene: 13. The CDR3 consists of 14 residues. In germline, CDR1 is SGHVS, CDR2 FNYEAQ. The CDR3 DNA is TGTGCCAGCAGCTTTTACGGACAGGGCAATCCCCGGTACTTC. Protein: CASSFYGQGNPRYF.

The J gene is TRBJ2-7, the V gene TRBV4-2; 7 nucleotides align to TRBD2. Germline V lookup: CDR1 LGHNA, CDR2 YNFKEQ. There are 14 residues in the CDR3. J was trimmed by 3 bases and V by 4 bases; bases with no gene match: 6. CDR3 sequence (DNA): TGTGCCAGCAGCCCCGCCCGGGGGGACTACGAGCAGTACTTC. Encoded protein: CASSPARGDYEQYF.

This chain uses TRBV3-1 (or the pseudogene TRBV3-2) with TRBJ2-2, with TRBD2 identical over 10 bases. Looked up from germline, CDR1 is LGHDT and CDR2 is YNNKEL (reference sequence). CDR3 length: 15 residues. J was trimmed by 5 bases and V by 4 bases; bases with no gene match: 4. The CDR3 nucleotides read TGTGCCAGCAGCCCCCTAGCGGGAGAGACCGGGGAGCTGTTTTTT. This codes for CASSPLAGETGELFF.

V is TRBV4-3 and J is TRBJ2-2; 7 nucleotides line up with TRBD2. From germline, CDR1 is LGHNA and CDR2 YSLEER. J lost 6 bases, V lost 1 base, and 2 bases had no gene match. CDR3 size: 14 residues. The DNA for the CDR3 is TGCGCCAGCAGCCAAGGTGCGGGGGCCGGGGAGCTGTTTTTT. Amino acid sequence: CASSQGAGAGELFF.

The chain couples TRBV19 to TRBJ1-5, with a possible D match to TRBD1 (6 bases). There are 13 residues in the CDR3. The V gene lost 7 bases and the J gene lost 7 bases, with 14 bases spanning the gap. Per the germline V gene, CDR1 is LNHDA and CDR2 is SQIVND (reference sequence). This CDR3 reads CASTEQGRQPQHF. In DNA, the CDR3 is TGTGCCAGTACCGAACAGGGTCGGCAGCCCCAGCATTTT.

The sample holds one count of this clone. The V gene is TRBV21-1, the J gene TRBJ2-3; the D call TRBD1 from the table was never checked on the DNA. TRBV21-1 is a documented pseudogene. This CDR3 is 16 amino acids long. The CDR3 loop is CASSKARGGRTDTQYF. CDR3 nucleotide sequence: TGTGCCAGCAGCAAAGCGCGAGGGGGCAGGACAGATACGCAGTATTTT.

DNA for the CDR3: TGTGCCAGCAGTCTAGGACAGGGCGTATCCTACAATGAGCAGTTCTTC. Protein product: CASSLGQGVSYNEQFF. The chain couples TRBV27 to TRBJ2-1; 8 bases align to TRBD1. Trimming at V came to 5 bases and at J to 1 base, leaving 7 bases not matched to a gene. The CDR3 is made up of 16 amino acids. Germline CDR1 reads MNHEY; CDR2 reads SMNVEV (reference sequence).